One sample yielded the 19 T cell receptor beta chains listed below, sequenced in a study of blood T cell repertoires in COVID-19. Only in-frame clones appear in the TCRdb table, and some are missing; sequencing was by immunoSEQ multiplex PCR. The sample holds under 150,000 clones, about 83% seen once. Sequenced input: peripheral blood. These receptors were collected from a man older than 75 with active or convalescent COVID-19.

This clone occurred once. V is TRBV5-6 and J is TRBJ2-6; D remains unclear. Germline V gives CDR1 SGHDT, CDR2 YYEEEE. The CDR3 has 16 residues. The ends were cut back, 4 bases at V and 0 bases at J, with 11 bases in the middle. This CDR3 is CASSLEVNSGANVLTF. The CDR3 bases are TGTGCCAGCAGCCTAGAGGTAAACTCTGGGGCCAACGTCCTGACTTTC.

The chain has TRBV10-3 and TRBJ2-5; maybe TRBD1 (5 bases). CDR1 ENHRY and CDR2 SYGVKD come from the germline V gene. The CDR3 loop spans 15 amino acids. Trimming cost V 3 bases and J 2 bases, with 13 bases left between them. The CDR3 nucleotides are TGTGCCATCAGTGACGGAGACAGAAAGCAAGAGACCCAGTACTTC. It codes for CAISDGDRKQETQYF.

In DNA form, the CDR3 reads TGTGCCAGCTCACCACCGGGTCGGGGTCTCGCCGGGGAGCTGTTTTTT. Translation gives CASSPPGRGLAGELFF. The rearrangement joins TRBV18 to TRBJ2-2; possible D gene TRBD2, 5 bases. The CDR3 runs 16 residues. Trimming removed 0 bases at V and 6 bases at J, with 14 bases between. The germline V gene has CDR1 KGHSH and CDR2 LQKENI.

The rearrangement links TRBV29-1 to TRBJ1-2; 9 bases fit TRBD1. Trimming at V came to 8 bases and at J to 5 bases, leaving 9 bases not matched to a gene. Germline CDR1 SQVTM, CDR2 ANQGSEA. There are 13 residues in the CDR3. The CDR3 sequence: CSPSEDRGYGYTF. In DNA form, the CDR3 reads TGCAGCCCCTCAGAGGACAGGGGTTATGGCTACACCTTC.

This sequence joins TRBV5-5 and TRBJ2-4, with 9 bases lining up with TRBD1. The CDR3 has 16 amino acids. V lost 1 base to trimming and J lost 8 bases; unmatched junction nucleotides: 10. Looked up from germline, CDR1 is SGHKS and CDR2 is YYEKEE (reference sequence). CDR3 residues: CASSLYGGQGQYIQYF. The DNA of the CDR3 is TGTGCCAGCAGCTTGTACGGGGGACAGGGCCAATACATTCAGTACTTC.

The V and J genes are TRBV6-2 or TRBV6-3 and TRBJ1-1, with 9 bases that match TRBD1. V lost 4 bases, J lost 1 base, and 7 bases stayed unmatched. CDR1 and CDR2 from the germline V gene are MNHEY and SVGEGT. The length of the CDR3 is 16 residues. CDR3 region: CASSSGQGRPNTEAFF. CDR3 sequence (DNA): TGTGCCAGCAGTTCTGGACAGGGGAGGCCGAACACTGAAGCTTTCTTT.

The chain employs TRBV6-5 and TRBJ2-1; tentatively, D is TRBD2 (6 bases). The CDR3 sequence is 15 residues long. The germline V gene has CDR1 MNHEY and CDR2 SVGAGI. V lost 1 base and J lost 7, with 14 bases in between. CDR3 DNA sequence: TGTGCCAGCAGTTACTTCCTAGCGTTGGGTAATGAGCAGTTCTTC. Its protein is CASSYFLALGNEQFF.

The chain recombines TRBV5-1 with TRBJ2-7, with TRBD1 as a possible D gene (7 bases). With 2 bases removed from V and 0 bases from J, the gap between germline ends came to 9 bases. Per germline, CDR1 SGHRS and CDR2 YFSETQ. This CDR3 spans 14 amino acids. The CDR3 reads CASSFQGGSYEQYF. CDR3 DNA sequence: TGCGCCAGCAGCTTCCAGGGGGGCTCCTACGAGCAGTACTTC.

This chain connects TRBV4-3 to TRBJ1-1; D gene unclear. The CDR3 spans 16 residues. In germline, CDR1 is LGHNA, CDR2 YSLEER. Trimming removed 0 bases from V and 1 base from J, with 12 bases in between. CDR3 residues: CASSQDWEDWNTEAFF. The CDR3 DNA reads as TGCGCCAGCAGCCAAGATTGGGAGGACTGGAACACTGAAGCTTTCTTT.

The rearrangement uses TRBV29-1 and TRBJ2-6, with 11 nucleotides matching TRBD1. The germline CDR1 and CDR2 sequences are SQVTM and ANQGSEA. The CDR3 sequence is 17 residues long. Germline trimming cut 8 bases from V and 1 base from J; bases unmatched to any gene: 10. This CDR3 is CSPWDRGYGSGANVLTF. As DNA, the CDR3 is TGCAGCCCCTGGGACAGGGGGTACGGGTCTGGGGCCAACGTCCTGACTTTC.

The table lists this clone with many counts. This chain links TRBV4-1 with TRBJ2-7; D may be TRBD1 (5 bases). The V and J ends lost 0 bases and 4 bases respectively, with 16 bases between them. CDR3 length: 16 amino acids. Germline assignment: CDR1 MGHRA and CDR2 YSYEKL. This CDR3 is CASSQEVQQEYYEQYF. The CDR3 DNA follows: TGCGCCAGCAGCCAAGAGGTGCAACAGGAGTATTACGAGCAGTACTTC.

V usage is TRBV5-6 and J usage is TRBJ2-7, with D possibly TRBD1 on 5 matching bases. CDR1 and CDR2 from the germline V gene are SGHDT and YYEEEE. The CDR3 is made up of 15 amino acids. Between the trimmed V and J ends, which lost 2 bases and 3 bases, there was a span of 15 bases. In nucleotides, the CDR3 is TGTGCCAGCAGCTTAGAACGACAGATGAGCTACGAGCAGTACTTC. This encodes CASSLERQMSYEQYF.

This clone was seen a single time. The gene calls are TRBV5-1 and TRBJ2-5; unclear D gene. The germline V and J ends were trimmed by 0 bases and 4 bases, with 4 bases remaining between them. The germline gives CDR1 SGHRS, CDR2 YFSETQ. The CDR3 is 12 residues long. CDR3 sequence reads: CASSLVRETQYF. The CDR3 region has the DNA TGCGCCAGCAGCTTGGTTCGAGAGACCCAGTACTTC.

This clone was picked up one time. The chain carries TRBV3-1 (or the pseudogene TRBV3-2) and TRBJ2-3; no firm D call. The V gene's germline CDR1 is LGHDT and CDR2 YNNKEL (reference sequence). The CDR3 contains 15 residues. Trimming pared 0 bases from V and 1 base from J, leaving 8 bases between. The CDR3 protein is CASSQDLFGTDTQYF. The CDR3 region has the DNA TGTGCCAGCAGCCAAGACCTATTTGGCACAGATACGCAGTATTTT.

This chain links TRBV10-1 with TRBJ1-4; TRBD1 matches 8 bases. The CDR3 is made up of 16 amino acids. Germline V gene sequence: CDR1 WNHNN, CDR2 SYGVQD (reference sequence). The V and J ends lost 5 bases and 0 bases, in that order; junction bases with no gene match: 5. CDR3 in DNA: TGCGCCAGCAGTATCGGGACAGGCGCAACTAATGAAAAACTGTTTTTT. It encodes CASSIGTGATNEKLFF.

The rearrangement links TRBV4-1 to TRBJ2-5; 8 positions match TRBD1. After removal of 1 base from V and 0 bases from J, the junction contained 1 base not matched to a gene. The CDR3 consists of 15 residues. Germline lookup yields CDR1 MGHRA and CDR2 YSYEKL. The CDR3 DNA reads TGCGCCAGCAGCCAAGGGGACAGGTACCAAGAGACCCAGTACTTC. Its translation: CASSQGDRYQETQYF.

This chain links TRBV14 with TRBJ1-6; no clear D. With 0 bases removed from V and 0 bases from J, the gap between germline ends came to 6 bases. Germline CDR1 is SGHDN and CDR2 is FVKESK. CDR3 length equals 16 residues. The CDR3 spells CASSQDIASYNSPLHF. The CDR3 DNA follows: TGTGCCAGCAGCCAAGATATAGCCTCCTATAATTCACCCCTCCACTTT.

CDR3 in DNA: TGTGCCAGCAGTTACTCCGACAGGGGGCACGAGCAGTACTTC. Its translation: CASSYSDRGHEQYF. This sequence joins TRBV6-2 or TRBV6-3 and TRBJ2-7, with TRBD1 matching over 10 bases. V lost 0 bases, J lost 5 bases, and 1 base stayed unmatched. Germline lookup yields CDR1 MNHEY and CDR2 SVGEGT. The CDR3 sequence is 14 residues long.

The chain couples TRBV7-2 to TRBJ1-4; D perhaps matches TRBD1 (5 bases). The CDR3 sequence is 14 residues long. The germline V and J ends were trimmed by 6 bases and 9 bases, with 17 bases remaining between them. The germline gives CDR1 SGHTA, CDR2 FQGNSA. DNA of the CDR3: TGTGCCAGCAGTTACTCCCAGGGATTGAAAAAACTGTTTTTT. This codes for CASSYSQGLKKLFF.